This entry lists 27 T cell receptor beta chains sequenced from one sample in a study of a mutant IDH1 vaccine in newly diagnosed glioma. Clones were read by immunoSEQ multiplex PCR, and TCRdb kept only the in-frame ones, dropping some. The table records approximately 15,000 clones, 95% to 96% of them present only once. Time point described: baseline, week 1 (first vaccination visit). Stated treatment: pre-vaccination baseline after standard-of-care therapy. This specimen was peripheral blood mononuclear cells (PBMCs), taken from a glioma patient treated with radiotherapy, temozolomide or both. Receptors were obtained from a woman between 18 and 30 years old with glioma. Some clones in this sample may be carry-over from other donors' samples.

The CDR3 nucleotides are TGTGCCAGCAGCCCACCCTCGACAGTCAACTATGGCTACACCTTC. This sequence encodes CASSPPSTVNYGYTF. This sequence joins TRBV7-9 and TRBJ1-2; possible D gene TRBD1, 5 bases. The CDR3 runs 15 residues. Looked up from germline, CDR1 is SEHNR and CDR2 is FQNEAQ (reference sequence). Trimming pared 5 bases from V and 2 bases from J, leaving 15 bases between.

V gene TRBV7-3 combines with J gene TRBJ2-7, with 11 positions matching TRBD2. With V trimmed by 4 bases and J by 0 bases, 8 bases remained unmatched. The CDR3 contains 17 residues. CDR1 and CDR2 (germline): SGHTA, FQGTGA. This CDR3 reads CASSWGLAESGSYEQYF. CDR3 coding DNA: TGTGCCAGCAGCTGGGGACTAGCGGAAAGTGGCTCCTACGAGCAGTACTTC.

The rearrangement links TRBV9 to TRBJ1-2; unclear D gene. V dropped 3 bases and J dropped 8 bases, with 14 bases sitting between them. CDR1 SGDLS and CDR2 YYNGEE come from the germline V gene. The length of the CDR3 is 13 residues. CDR3 in DNA: TGTGCCAGCAGCGAGCCACCCTCCGGGGGCTACACCTTC. Its translation is CASSEPPSGGYTF.

The V call is TRBV19, the J call TRBJ1-1; maybe TRBD1 (6 bases). Germline V gene data show CDR1 as LNHDA and CDR2 as SQIVND (reference sequence). The V gene lost 7 bases and the J gene lost 5 bases, with 17 bases spanning the gap. This CDR3 is built from 14 residues. CDR3 DNA sequence: TGTGCCAGTATAGTGGGCAGGGGAGAGACTGAAGCTTTCTTT. Protein product: CASIVGRGETEAFF.

The rearrangement uses TRBV6-1 and TRBJ1-1, with TRBD1 identical over 7 bases. Trimming cost V 4 bases and J 5 bases; bases outside gene matches: 4. Germline lookup yields CDR1 MNHNS and CDR2 SASEGT. The CDR3 runs 13 residues. CDR3 loop: CASSATGLTEAFF. DNA of the CDR3: TGTGCCAGCAGTGCGACAGGGCTGACTGAAGCTTTCTTT.

This clone showed up just once. The CDR3 sequence is CASSRLAGGTETQYF. CDR3 coding DNA: TGTGCCAGCAGTCGATTAGCGGGAGGTACGGAGACCCAGTACTTC. The chain is built from TRBV27 and TRBJ2-5; 10 bases are shared with TRBD2. The CDR3 has 15 amino acids. Losses at the gene ends were 5 bases for V and 5 bases for J; bases not matched to a gene: 8. In germline, CDR1 is MNHEY, CDR2 SMNVEV (reference sequence).

The rearrangement links TRBV19 to TRBJ2-7; TRBD1 is a possible D gene (6 bases). The CDR3 consists of 14 residues. Germline CDR1 LNHDA, CDR2 SQIVND (reference sequence). The V end was cut by 7 bases, the J end by 1 base, with 14 bases between. The chain's CDR3 is CASTSGGQSYEQYF. In DNA, the CDR3 is TGTGCCAGTACCTCAGGAGGACAGTCCTACGAGCAGTACTTC.

The chain employs TRBV27 and TRBJ1-5; D is undetermined. The V end was cut by 3 bases, the J end by 1 base, with 10 bases between. Germline lookup yields CDR1 MNHEY and CDR2 SMNVEV (reference sequence). The CDR3 is 15 residues long. CDR3 DNA sequence: TGTGCCAGCAGTTTCCGAACCGACAGCAATCAGCCCCAGCATTTT. This translates into CASSFRTDSNQPQHF.

J is TRBJ1-2 and V is TRBV6-5; possibly TRBD1 for D (6 bases). The CDR3 has 15 amino acids. Per germline, CDR1 MNHEY and CDR2 SVGAGI. V was pared by 0 bases and J by 8 bases, with 16 bases between. The CDR3 loop reads CASSYSFAGVGGYTF. The CDR3 DNA sequence: TGTGCCAGCAGTTACTCGTTCGCAGGGGTGGGCGGCTACACCTTC.

The chain recombines TRBV15 with TRBJ2-3; D may be TRBD1 (6 bases). Germline CDR1 reads LNHNV; CDR2 reads YYDKDF (reference sequence). This CDR3 contains 11 residues. Trimming took 9 bases from V and 3 from J, leaving 7 bases between them. CDR3 residues: CATGQTDTQYF. The CDR3 bases are TGTGCCACTGGACAGACAGATACGCAGTATTTT. Using reference TRBV15 and TRBJ2-3 for the parts outside the CDR3, the full variable domain is DAMVIQNPRYQVTQFGKPVTLSCSQTLNHNVMYWYQQKSSQAPKLLFHYYDKDFNNEADTPDNFQSRRPNTSFCFLDIRSPGLGDTAMYLCATGQTDTQYFGPGTRLTVL.

The rearrangement joins TRBV18 to TRBJ1-1; no clear D gene. V was shortened by 2 bases and J by 4 bases, with 11 bases between the two germline ends. The CDR3 totals 14 residues. CDR1 is KGHSH, CDR2 LQKENI, per germline. The chain's CDR3 is CASSPSGGSTEAFF. In nucleotides, the CDR3 is TGTGCCAGCTCACCAAGTGGAGGTAGCACTGAAGCTTTCTTT.

J is TRBJ2-2 and V is TRBV7-2, with unresolved D. V was cut by 2 bases and J by 1 base, with 8 bases left in between. The CDR3 length is 15 residues. The germline V gene encodes CDR1 SGHTA and CDR2 FQGNSA. The CDR3 DNA is TGTGCCAGCAGCTTACGGACGGGGAACACCGGGGAGCTGTTTTTT. Translated: CASSLRTGNTGELFF.

The CDR3 DNA reads TGTGCCAGCAGCTCTGTGACAGGGGGGGATGAGACCCAGTACTTC. Amino acids: CASSSVTGGDETQYF. V usage is TRBV7-9 and J usage is TRBJ2-5; 9 nucleotides align to TRBD1. This CDR3 region has 15 residues. Germline CDR1 is SEHNR and CDR2 is FQNEAQ (reference sequence). V lost 4 bases, J lost 5 bases, and 8 bases stayed unmatched.

This rearrangement joins TRBV21-1 to TRBJ2-7; whether TRBD1, the table's D call, matches the DNA was not checked. TRBV21-1 is a known pseudogene. The CDR3 length is 15 residues. The CDR3 loop reads CASSAKGAETYEQYF. DNA of the CDR3: TGTGCCAGCAGCGCGAAGGGGGCGGAGACCTACGAGCAGTACTTC.

This chain joins TRBV28 and TRBJ2-2, with D unclear. V shed 1 base and J shed 8 bases, with 8 bases lying between them. The germline V gene encodes CDR1 MDHEN and CDR2 SYDVKM. This CDR3 has 13 amino acids. CDR3 amino acids: CASSLFRMGELFF. The CDR3 bases are TGTGCCAGCAGTTTATTCCGGATGGGGGAGCTGTTTTTT. Together with reference TRBV28 and TRBJ2-2, the CDR3 gives the full variable domain: DVKVTQSSRYLVKRTGEKVFLECVQDMDHENMFWYRQDPGLGLRLIYFSYDVKMKEKGDIPEGYSVSREKKERFSLILESASTNQTSMYLCASSLFRMGELFFGEGSRLTVL.

This sequence joins TRBV25-1 and TRBJ1-2, with a tentative D call TRBD1 (5 bases). Trimming shortened V by 5 bases and J by 4 bases, and 17 bases separated the two germline ends. The CDR3 consists of 15 residues. Germline V CDR1 and CDR2: MGHDK, SYGVNS. CDR3 region: CASSQSRDGGYGYTF. DNA for the CDR3: TGTGCCAGCAGTCAAAGCCGGGACGGTGGCTATGGCTACACCTTC.

This chain connects TRBV5-6 to TRBJ2-1; D perhaps matches TRBD2 (5 bases). The CDR3 contains 16 residues. Germline CDR1 reads SGHDT; CDR2 reads YYEEEE. Trimming removed 2 bases from V and 1 base from J, with 13 bases in between. The CDR3 nucleotides are TGTGCCAGCAGCTTTTTATTGAGGGTGTCCTACAATGAGCAGTTCTTC. Translated, it gives CASSFLLRVSYNEQFF.

The chain joins TRBV7-9 to TRBJ1-2; weak D call: TRBD1 (5 bases). Germline loops: CDR1 SEHNR, CDR2 FQNEAQ (reference sequence). The CDR3 contains 17 residues. Between the trimmed V and J ends, which lost 3 bases and 6 bases, there was a span of 23 bases. The CDR3 nucleotides read TGTGCCAGCAGCTTGGGGCGTACGGGATCGAGGACTGATGGCTACACCTTC. Translated, it gives CASSLGRTGSRTDGYTF. Full variable domain (missing parts from reference TRBV7-9 and TRBJ1-2): DTGVSQNPRHKITKRGQNVTFRCDPISEHNRLYWYRQTLGQGPEFLTYFQNEAQLEKSRLLSDRFSAERPKGSFSTLEIQRTEQGDSAMYLCASSLGRTGSRTDGYTFGSGTRLTVV.

V usage is TRBV10-3 and J usage is TRBJ2-7; TRBD1 matches 7 bases. Germline V gives CDR1 ENHRY, CDR2 SYGVKD. The length of the CDR3 is 14 residues. J lost 3 bases, V lost 6 bases, and 8 bases had no gene match. Written as DNA, the CDR3 is TGTGCCATCAGGCTAGAGACAGGGCGCTACGAGCAGTACTTC. This encodes CAIRLETGRYEQYF.

This chain uses TRBV7-8 with TRBJ2-1; TRBD2 might be the D (6 bases). CDR1 SGHVS and CDR2 FQNEAQ come from the germline V gene. The germline V and J ends were trimmed by 3 bases and 8 bases, with 14 bases remaining between them. The CDR3 sequence is 14 residues long. The DNA for the CDR3 is TGTGCCAGCAGCTTTAGCGGCCGTACGGATGAGCAGTTCTTC. Translating it yields CASSFSGRTDEQFF.

The chain has TRBV30 and TRBJ1-1; D not certain. The CDR3 loop spans 14 amino acids. CDR1 and CDR2 from the germline V gene are GTSNPN and SVGIG (reference sequence). V was pared by 4 bases and J by 0 bases, with 12 bases between. The CDR3 is CAWTLTVMNTEAFF. CDR3 DNA sequence: TGTGCCTGGACCCTTACGGTGATGAACACTGAAGCTTTCTTT.

The rearrangement links TRBV5-1 to TRBJ2-2, with D perhaps being TRBD1 or TRBD2 (7 bases each). V lost 0 bases and J lost 4, with 13 bases in between. Germline loops: CDR1 SGHRS, CDR2 YFSETQ. The CDR3 totals 16 residues. The CDR3 reads CASSLAGGAITGELFF. The CDR3 DNA reads TGCGCCAGCAGCTTGGCAGGGGGGGCTATCACCGGGGAGCTGTTTTTT.

V gene TRBV13 combines with J gene TRBJ2-7; weak D call: TRBD2 (5 bases). V lost 2 bases to trimming and J lost 2 bases, with 13 bases between them. Germline V gene sequence: CDR1 PRHDT, CDR2 FYEKMQ (reference sequence). This CDR3 comprises 15 residues. Here the CDR3 reads CASSLSLGATYEQYF. For the CDR3, the DNA is TGTGCCAGCAGCTTATCTTTGGGAGCCACCTACGAGCAGTACTTC.

CDR3 amino acids: CASSESSVRVRPLHF. The CDR3, as DNA: TGTGCCAGCAGTGAATCCAGCGTCCGGGTCCGACCCCTCCACTTT. The V gene is TRBV25-1, the J gene TRBJ1-6, with D unclear. V was shortened by 1 base and J by 12 bases, with 16 bases between the two germline ends. Per germline, CDR1 MGHDK and CDR2 SYGVNS. The CDR3 extends over 15 amino acids. Supplemented by reference TRBV25-1 and TRBJ1-6, the full variable domain reads EADIYQTPRYLVIGTGKKITLECSQTMGHDKMYWYQQDPGMELHLIHYSYGVNSTEKGDLSSESTVSRIRTEHFPLTLESARPSHTSQYLCASSESSVRVRPLHFGNGTRLTVT.

V gene TRBV6-1 combines with J gene TRBJ2-7; D is possibly TRBD2 (6 bases). The CDR3 is made up of 13 amino acids. V lost 10 bases to trimming and J lost 7 bases, with 20 bases between them. CDR1 MNHNS and CDR2 SASEGT come from the germline V gene. This chain's CDR3 is CATQHGGLSEQYF. In DNA form, the CDR3 reads TGTGCCACCCAGCACGGGGGACTGTCGGAGCAGTACTTC.

This chain's CDR3 is CASSLAGVGAGRSTDTQYF. For the CDR3, the DNA is TGCGCCAGCAGCTTGGCCGGAGTTGGGGCTGGGAGAAGCACAGATACGCAGTATTTT. This chain connects TRBV5-1 to TRBJ2-3, with D perhaps assigned TRBD1 or TRBD2 (5 bases each). CDR1 and CDR2 from the germline V gene are SGHRS and YFSETQ. The CDR3 contains 19 residues. Deletions cut 0 bases from V and 0 bases from J, with 20 bases between. The full variable domain, rest sourced from reference TRBV5-1 and TRBJ2-3, is KAGVTQTPRYLIKTRGQQVTLSCSPISGHRSVSWYQQTPGQGLQFLFEYFSETQRNKGNFPGRFSGRQFSNSRSEMNVSTLELGDSALYLCASSLAGVGAGRSTDTQYFGPGTRLTVL.

CDR3 DNA: TGTGCCAGCAGCGAGGGGGTAGCAGATACGCAGTATTTT. Its translation: CASSEGVADTQYF. The rearrangement joins TRBV7-9 to TRBJ2-3; tentative D call: TRBD1 (6 bases). Deletions cut 5 bases from V and 4 bases from J, with 10 bases between. The germline CDR1 and CDR2 sequences are SEHNR and FQNEAQ (reference sequence). The CDR3 covers 13 residues.